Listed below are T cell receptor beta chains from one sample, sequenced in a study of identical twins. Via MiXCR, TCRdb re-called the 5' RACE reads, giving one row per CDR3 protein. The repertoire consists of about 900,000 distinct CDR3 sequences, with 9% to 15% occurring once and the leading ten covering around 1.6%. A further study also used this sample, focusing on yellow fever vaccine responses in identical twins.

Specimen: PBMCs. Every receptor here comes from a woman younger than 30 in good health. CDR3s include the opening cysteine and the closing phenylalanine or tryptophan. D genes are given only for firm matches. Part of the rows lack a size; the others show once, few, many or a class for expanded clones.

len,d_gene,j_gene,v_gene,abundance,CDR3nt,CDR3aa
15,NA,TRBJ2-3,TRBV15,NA,TGTGCCACCAGCATCCTGGACACCGGAACAGATACGCAGTATTTT,CATSILDTGTDTQYF
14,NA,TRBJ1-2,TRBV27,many,TGTGCCAGCAGTTCCGACACAGAGAACTATGGCTACACCTTC,CASSSDTENYGYTF
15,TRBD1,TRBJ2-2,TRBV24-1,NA,TGTGCCACCTCCCGACAGGGGGCGAACACCGGGGAGCTGTTTTTT,CATSRQGANTGELFF
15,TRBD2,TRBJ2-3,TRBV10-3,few,TGTGCCATCAGCGGCCTTGCGGGGGATTCAGATACGCAGTATTTT,CAISGLAGDSDTQYF
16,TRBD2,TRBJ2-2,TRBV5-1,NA,TGCGCCAGCAGCCCCCAGACTAGCGGGAGGCCAGGGGAGCTGTTTTTT,CASSPQTSGRPGELFF
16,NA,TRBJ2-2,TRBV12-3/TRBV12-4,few,TGTGCCAGCAGTTTGGCCCCGGGGGGCCACACCGGGGAGCTGTTTTTT,CASSLAPGGHTGELFF
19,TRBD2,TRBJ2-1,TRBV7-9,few,TGTGCCAGCAGCTCGCGGGGGTCGAGCGGGAGTACGTCCTACAATGAGCAGTTCTTC,CASSSRGSSGSTSYNEQFF
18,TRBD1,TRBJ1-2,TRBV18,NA,TGTGCCAGCTCACCCCGATTTCCGGGACAGGGGTCCTTCAGTGGCTACACCTTC,CASSPRFPGQGSFSGYTF
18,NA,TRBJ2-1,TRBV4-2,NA,TGTGCCAGCAGCATAGCTGGGGCGGGGACGGGATTTAACAATGAGCAGTTCTTC,CASSIAGAGTGFNNEQFF
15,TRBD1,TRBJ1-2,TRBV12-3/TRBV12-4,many,TGTGCCAGCAGCCCTATCGGACAGGGAACGCATGGCTACACCTTC,CASSPIGQGTHGYTF
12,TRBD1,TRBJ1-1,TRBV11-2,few,TGTGCCAGCAGCTTAGGGACAGGGATAACTTTCTTT,CASSLGTGITFF
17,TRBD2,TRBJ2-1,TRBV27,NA,TGTGCCAGCAGTACTAGCGGGAGGGCCTACTCCTACAATGAGCAGTTCTTC,CASSTSGRAYSYNEQFF
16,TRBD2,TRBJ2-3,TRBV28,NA,TGTGCCAGCAGCAGAGGGACTAGCGGGGAAGGGGATACGCAGTATTTT,CASSRGTSGEGDTQYF
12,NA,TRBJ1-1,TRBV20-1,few,TGCAGTGCTAGATCACAAAAGGTTGAAGCTTTCTTT,CSARSQKVEAFF
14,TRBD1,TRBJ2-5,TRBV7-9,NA,TGTGCCAGCAGCCCGGGACAGAACCAAGAGACCCAGTACTTC,CASSPGQNQETQYF
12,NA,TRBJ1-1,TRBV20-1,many,TGCAGTGCTTTGAGAGGGGACACTGAAGCTTTCTTT,CSALRGDTEAFF
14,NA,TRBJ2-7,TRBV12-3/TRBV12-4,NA,TGTGCCAGCAGTTTAGAGGGGACCTTCTACGAGCAGTACTTC,CASSLEGTFYEQYF
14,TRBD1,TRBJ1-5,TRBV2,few,TGTGCCAGCAGTGAGAGACAGGGGGCGCAGCCCCAGCATTTT,CASSERQGAQPQHF
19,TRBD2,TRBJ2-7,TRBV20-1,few,TGCAGTGCTAGAGGGGTCGTGGGACTAGCGGGAGGTGAGGGTTACGAGCAGTACTTC,CSARGVVGLAGGEGYEQYF
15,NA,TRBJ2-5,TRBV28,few,TGTGCCAGCAGTAGGGCCGGGACATATCAAGAGACCCAGTACTTC,CASSRAGTYQETQYF
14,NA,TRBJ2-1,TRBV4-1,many,TGCGCCAGCAGCCCTGGGACACCCCTTGGTGAGCAGTTCTTC,CASSPGTPLGEQFF
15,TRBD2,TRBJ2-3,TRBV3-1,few,TGTGCCAGCAGCCAGCGGGAGGGCCGCACAGATACGCAGTATTTT,CASSQREGRTDTQYF
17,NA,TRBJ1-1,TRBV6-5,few,TGTGCCAGCAGTTACTCGACGGGCCGGCGTTTGAACACTGAAGCTTTCTTT,CASSYSTGRRLNTEAFF
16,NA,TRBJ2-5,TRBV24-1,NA,TGTGCCACCAGTGATTTCGGCCGAGAGAACCAAGAGACCCAGTACTTC,CATSDFGRENQETQYF
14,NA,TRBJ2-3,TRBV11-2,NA,TGTGCCAGCAGCTTAGCAGGGATCTCCGATACGCAGTATTTT,CASSLAGISDTQYF
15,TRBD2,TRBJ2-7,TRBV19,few,TGTGCCAGTAGACCCTCGTGGACTAGCGGCTACGAGCAGTACTTC,CASRPSWTSGYEQYF
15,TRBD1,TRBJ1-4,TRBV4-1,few,TGCGCCAGCAGGAGCCAGACAGGGGCTAATGAAAAACTGTTTTTT,CASRSQTGANEKLFF
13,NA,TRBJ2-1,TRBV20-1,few,TGCAGTGCTAGACCTGACTACTACAATGAGCAGTTCTTC,CSARPDYYNEQFF
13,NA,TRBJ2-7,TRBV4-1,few,TGCGCCAGCAGCCCGGCTGGACAGTACGAGCAGTACTTC,CASSPAGQYEQYF
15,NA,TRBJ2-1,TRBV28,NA,TGTGCCAGCAGTTTAATCGGATTTGGATACAATGAGCAGTTCTTC,CASSLIGFGYNEQFF
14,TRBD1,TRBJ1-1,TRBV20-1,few,TGCAGTGCTAGACTGACAGGGTCTTCCACTGAAGCTTTCTTT,CSARLTGSSTEAFF
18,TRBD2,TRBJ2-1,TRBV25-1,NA,TGTGCCAGCAGCGACCTCATCGGGTGGCGGGGGGCCTACAATGAGCAGTTCTTC,CASSDLIGWRGAYNEQFF
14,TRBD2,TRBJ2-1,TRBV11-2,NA,TGTGCCAGCAGCGTCGGGGGGAACTACAATGAGCAGTTCTTC,CASSVGGNYNEQFF
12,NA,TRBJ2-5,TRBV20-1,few,TGCAGTGCTTCCCGACAGCAGGAGACCCAGTACTTC,CSASRQQETQYF
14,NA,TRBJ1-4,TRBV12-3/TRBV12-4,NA,TGTGCCAGCAGTTCTTGGGGGGCTGGGGAAAAACTGTTTTTT,CASSSWGAGEKLFF
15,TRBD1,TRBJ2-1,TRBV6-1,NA,TGTGCCAGCAGCCCGCTGACAGGGGGCAAGTATGAGCAGTTCTTC,CASSPLTGGKYEQFF
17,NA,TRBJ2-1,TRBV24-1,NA,TGTGCCACCAGTGATTCCCGACAGGAGATATATAACAATGAGCAGTTCTTC,CATSDSRQEIYNNEQFF
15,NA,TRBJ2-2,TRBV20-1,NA,TGCAGTGCTCGGCCCGGGACACAGAACACCGGGGAGCTGTATTTT,CSARPGTQNTGELYF
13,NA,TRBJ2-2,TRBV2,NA,TGTGCCAGCAGTGTAGGGGCAGACGGGGAGCTGTTTTTT,CASSVGADGELFF
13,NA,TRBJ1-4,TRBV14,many,TGTGCCAGCAGCCGGGGGGCTAATGAAAAACTGTTTTTT,CASSRGANEKLFF
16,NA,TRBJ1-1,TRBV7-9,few,TGTGCCAGCAGCTTATTCGGACAGAACCTGGGGACTGAAGCTTTCTTT,CASSLFGQNLGTEAFF
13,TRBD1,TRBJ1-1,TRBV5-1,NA,TGCGCCAGCAGCCAGTACAGGGGGTCCGAAGCTTTCTTT,CASSQYRGSEAFF
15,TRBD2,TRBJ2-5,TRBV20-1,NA,TGCAGTGCTAATAGAGCGGGGCAAGAGGGAGAGACCCAGTACTTC,CSANRAGQEGETQYF
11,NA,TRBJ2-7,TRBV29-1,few,TGCAGCGTTGGGCGGGCGGGGGAGCAGTACTTC,CSVGRAGEQYF